The T cell receptor (beta chain) described here comes from a study of radiotherapy plus CTLA-4 blockade in lung cancer (dated by TCRdb to the late 2010s). General notes on the study: Objective responses occurred in more than 15% of enrolled patients, and 31% achieved disease control. Study-wide findings and limitations: After treatment with radiotherapy and ipilimumab, TCR clones that originated in tumors expanded in peripheral blood. Increased serum interferon-beta after radiation, together with early dynamic changes in blood T cell clones, were reported to be the strongest predictors of response.

To note about this clone: Its antigen is unknown. The sample holds no much larger clone one base away, and base qualities are not on file.

Libraries were prepared through the immunoSEQ multiplex PCR assay. Held by TCRdb, this immuneACCESS table contains in-frame sequences only and omits some clones. Under half of the omission traces to an unresolved V gene where checked; the cause of the rest is unknown. This sample has around 80,000 clones in its table, and 83% of those were observed once. The ten largest clones take up 0.82% of the sample. Reading from cysteine to phenylalanine, the CDR3 counts 16 amino acids. Only the CDR3 part of the read is kept: 48 bases, read in frame from the first base. Based on the germline V gene, the CDR1 and CDR2 sequences are SGHTA and FQGTGA. V is pruned by 2 bases and J by 7 bases, leaving 4 bases of the junction without a gene match. Focal radiation therapy combined with CTLA-4 blockade (ipilimumab) was tested in patients with chemo-refractory metastatic non-small-cell lung cancer.

Recombination linked TRBV7-3 to TRBJ2-1; 14 nucleotides in the junction match TRBD2. The sample consisted of peripheral blood, taken from a patient treated with radiotherapy plus ipilimumab. This clonotype was obtained from a human donor with non-small cell lung cancer who had stable disease on radiotherapy plus ipilimumab. This receptor has the CDR3 CASSLATSGGANEQFF. The nucleotide sequence reads TGTGCCAGCAGCTTAGCGACTAGCGGGGGGGCGAATGAGCAGTTCTTC.